This is a list of T cell receptor beta chains from one sample in a study of tumor-infiltrating lymphocytes in primary liver carcinoma. TCRdb fed the multiplex PCR reads into MiXCR, producing one record per CDR3 protein. The table lists over 100,000 distinct CDR3 sequences, about two thirds of them singletons. Sequenced input: tumor-adjacent normal liver tissue. These TCRs come from a woman aged 55-69 years with primary liver carcinoma and hepatitis B virus infection. Each CDR3 is given with its conserved first and last residue. A D gene is named only where the DNA matches it firmly. The size field is filled for only some rows; it gives once, few, many or a size class.

TGCGCCAGCAGAGGACAGGGGAGTGTCGGGGCTTTCTTT	CASRGQGSVGAFF	TRBV10-2	many	TRBD1	TRBJ1-1
TGTGCCAGCAGCCTAACTTCCACAGATAGGCAGTATTTT	CASSLTSTDRQYF	TRBV27	.	.	TRBJ2-3
TGCGCCAGCAGCCCAACACCTGACGGGACACCTCTGAACACTGAAGCTTTCTTT	CASSPTPDGTPLNTEAFF	TRBV4-1	many	.	TRBJ1-1
TGCAGCGTTGAGCTGTCTAGGGGGAGGATCGGGACCCAGTACTTC	CSVELSRGRIGTQYF	TRBV29-1	.	.	TRBJ2-5
TGTGCCAGCCGAATGGTTAGCGGTAGCACAGATACGCAGTATTTT	CASRMVSGSTDTQYF	TRBV6-1	.	.	TRBJ2-3
TGTGCCAGCAGCCAAAAGATAGTGACAGGGAGCACTGAAGCTTTCTTT	CASSQKIVTGSTEAFF	TRBV5-6	.	TRBD1	TRBJ1-1
TGTGCCAGCAGCTTTGGGAGAAGCACAGATACGCAGTATTTT	CASSFGRSTDTQYF	TRBV7-8	many	.	TRBJ2-3
TGTGCCAGCATCCCAATGTCGACAGGACTCAATCAGCCCCAGCGTTTT	CASIPMSTGLNQPQRF	TRBV11-1	.	.	TRBJ1-5
TGCAGCGTCGTTCGGGCTAGCGGGAGACCTTACTACGAGCAGTACTTC	CSVVRASGRPYYEQYF	TRBV29-1	.	TRBD2	TRBJ2-7
TGCGCCAGCAGCTCCGACGGGAGGACGAATCAGCCCCAGCATTTT	CASSSDGRTNQPQHF	TRBV5-1	few	.	TRBJ1-5
TGTGCCAGCACCCACGAGGGGAGGGGTGAGCAGTTCTTC	CASTHEGRGEQFF	TRBV6-6	medium-sized	TRBD2	TRBJ2-1
TGTGCCAGGAGCTTTACCCTACTGGGGAGCTCCTACAATGAGCAGTTCTTT	CARSFTLLGSSYNEQFF	TRBV11-2	once	.	TRBJ2-1
TGTGCCAGCAGCCCCGGACAGGCTTCACCCCTCCACTTT	CASSPGQASPLHF	TRBV7-9	many	TRBD1	TRBJ1-6
TGCGCCAGCAGCTTGTGGTTTGACACCGGGGAGCTGTTTTTT	CASSLWFDTGELFF	TRBV5-1	.	.	TRBJ2-2
TGCGCCAGCAGCCAAGAGATTCATAGGAGGGACTCCTACAATGAGCAGTTCTTC	CASSQEIHRRDSYNEQFF	TRBV4-1	.	.	TRBJ2-1
TGTGCCAGCAATTTTATAGCGGGAGGATCGGGAGAGACCCAGTACTTC	CASNFIAGGSGETQYF	TRBV7-9	.	TRBD2	TRBJ2-5
TGTACCAGCAAGGACAGGGGCTTTGGTGAAGCTTTCTTT	CTSKDRGFGEAFF	TRBV6-1	.	TRBD1	TRBJ1-1
TGTGCCAGCAGCTTAGAGTTCAGGGTTGAGACCCAGTACTTC	CASSLEFRVETQYF	TRBV11-2	medium-sized	.	TRBJ2-5
TGTGCTAGCAGCTTCGGGCAGGGACTCACATATGGCTACACCTTC	CASSFGQGLTYGYTF	TRBV7-2	few	.	TRBJ1-2
TGTGCCAGCAGCCTCGGACAGTTCTACAAGCAGTACTTC	CASSLGQFYKQYF	TRBV6-5	.	.	TRBJ2-7